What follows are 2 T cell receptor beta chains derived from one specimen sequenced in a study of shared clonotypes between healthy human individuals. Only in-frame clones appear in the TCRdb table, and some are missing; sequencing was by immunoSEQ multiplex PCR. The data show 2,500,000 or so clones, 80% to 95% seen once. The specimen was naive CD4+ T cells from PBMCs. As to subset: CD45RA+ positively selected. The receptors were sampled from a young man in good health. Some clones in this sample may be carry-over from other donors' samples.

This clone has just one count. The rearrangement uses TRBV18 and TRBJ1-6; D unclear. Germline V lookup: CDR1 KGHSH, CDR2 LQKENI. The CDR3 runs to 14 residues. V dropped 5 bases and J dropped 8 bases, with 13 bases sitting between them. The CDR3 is CASSATRADSPLHF. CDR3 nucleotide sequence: TGTGCCAGCTCAGCGACCCGGGCGGATTCACCCCTCCACTTT. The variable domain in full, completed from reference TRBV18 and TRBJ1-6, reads NAGVMQNPRHLVRRRGQEARLRCSPMKGHSHVYWYRQLPEEGLKFMVYLQKENIIDESGMPKERFSAEFPKEGPSILRIQQVVRGDSAAYFCASSATRADSPLHFGNGTRLTVT.

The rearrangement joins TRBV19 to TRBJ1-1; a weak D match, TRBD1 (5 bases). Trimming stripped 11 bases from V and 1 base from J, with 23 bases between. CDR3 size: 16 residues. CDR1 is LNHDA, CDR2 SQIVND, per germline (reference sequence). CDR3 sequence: CAVARRDGRGNTEAFF. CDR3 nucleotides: TGTGCCGTAGCCCGCAGGGATGGACGAGGGAACACTGAAGCTTTCTTT.